Given below is one T cell receptor beta chain in context. Clones were read by immunoSEQ multiplex PCR, and TCRdb kept only the in-frame ones, dropping some. The sample records some 52,000 clones, just over 85% being singletons. These data come from a study of T cells after posttransplantation cyclophosphamide. This CDR3 has 17 residues. Germline V gene lookup returns CDR1 MDHEN and CDR2 SYDVKM. Trimming took 6 bases from V and 6 from J; bases not matched to a gene: 14. The clonotype comes from a young man with a blood cancer, CMV-positive, and with a related stem cell donor. Source material: PBMCs. The chain has TRBV28 and TRBJ1-5; the match to TRBD1 covers 10 bases. The CDR3 DNA sequence: TGTGCCAGCAGCCTTGCCCCCGACAGGGGGCGGGGTCAGCCCCAGCATTTT. This encodes CASSLAPDRGRGQPQHF.